A single TCR beta chain is shown here with its context. Original methodology: Estimation of nucleated cell counts relied on the amplification of reference gene primers. Here immunoSEQ multiplex PCR was the method, and the copy in TCRdb shows in-frame clones only, minus some. Clone size and V and J calls were adopted from that table, with D and trimming inferred from the DNA. This sample has 410,000 or so clones, with 70% to 90% found just once. Looked up from germline, CDR1 is MGHRA and CDR2 is YSYEKL. CDR3 size: 14 residues. Trimming shortened V by 3 bases and J by 3 bases, and 11 bases separated the two germline ends. This sample is part of a study of blood T cell repertoires in COVID-19. Looking at the study overall: Donors in the United States, Italy and Spain gave samples during acute or convalescent COVID-19. PBMCs, B-cell-depleted T cells, or T cells provided the cDNA or gDNA that made up the material.

The rearrangement links TRBV4-1 to TRBJ1-1, with a weak D call TRBD1 (5 bases). This TCR came from a woman in her 30s with active or convalescent COVID-19. Sequencing was carried out using peripheral blood. The CDR3 reads CASSQEGTYTEAFF. The CDR3 coding sequence is TGCGCCAGCAGCCAGGAGGGGACGTACACTGAAGCTTTCTTT.